This entry lists 21 T cell receptor beta chains sequenced from one sample in a study of cytomegalovirus exposure and HLA in healthy donors. Libraries were prepared by immunoSEQ multiplex PCR; TCRdb keeps only in-frame clonotypes and omits some of them. This sample carries some 210,000 clones, about nine tenths of them seen once, and the ten largest clones take roughly 2%. Sequenced input: PBMCs. All receptors derive from a woman younger than 35 in good health and CMV-seropositive.

The chain combines TRBV6-5 with TRBJ2-3; 7 nucleotides line up with TRBD2. Germline CDR1 and CDR2: MNHEY and SVGAGI. V shed 4 bases and J 3 bases; nucleotides not matched to a gene: 7. This CDR3 is 15 amino acids long. The CDR3 DNA reads as TGTGCCAGCAGTTTCCGTGGACTAGTTACAGATACGCAGTATTTT. Amino acid sequence: CASSFRGLVTDTQYF.

The chain recombines TRBV5-5 with TRBJ1-1; no definite D call. The CDR3 is made up of 13 amino acids. Germline CDR1 reads SGHKS; CDR2 reads YYEKEE (reference sequence). V was pared by 2 bases and J by 4 bases, with 9 bases between. CDR3 in DNA: TGTGCCAGCAGCTTATCCCCGGGCACTGAAGCTTTCTTT. It codes for CASSLSPGTEAFF.

The chain recombines TRBV5-8 with TRBJ1-4; 7 positions agree with TRBD1. Germline CDR1 is SGHTS and CDR2 is YDEGEE. J was trimmed by 4 bases and V by 3 bases; bases with no gene match: 6. This CDR3 has 15 amino acids. As DNA, the CDR3 is TGTGCCAGCAGCTCCCAGGGGGTCGGTAATGAAAAACTGTTTTTT. Translated, it gives CASSSQGVGNEKLFF.

The J gene is TRBJ1-1, the V gene TRBV6-1, with D tentatively TRBD1 (5 bases). V lost 2 bases, J lost 1 base, and 11 bases lay in between. This CDR3 is built from 15 residues. CDR1 and CDR2 (germline): MNHNS, SASEGT. This CDR3 is CASSERGTGNTEAFF. In nucleotides, the CDR3 is TGTGCCAGCAGTGAACGGGGGACGGGGAACACTGAAGCTTTCTTT.

This chain connects TRBV29-1 to TRBJ2-7; 8 nucleotides line up with TRBD2. The germline V gene has CDR1 SQVTM and CDR2 ANQGSEA. The CDR3 extends over 15 amino acids. V lost 7 bases, J lost 0 bases, and 11 bases stayed unmatched. The CDR3 DNA sequence: TGCAGCGGCCTCGGGGGGGGAGGGCCCTCCTACGAGCAGTACTTC. This codes for CSGLGGGGPSYEQYF.

The V call is TRBV5-1, the J call TRBJ2-5, with a weak D call TRBD1 (7 bases). The CDR3 has 15 residues. V was trimmed by 1 base and J by 4 bases, leaving 14 bases between them. Per germline, CDR1 SGHRS and CDR2 YFSETQ. The CDR3 DNA sequence: TGCGCCAGCAGCTTGATGAATCAGGGGGGAGAGACCCAGTACTTC. Its translation: CASSLMNQGGETQYF.

The chain combines TRBV13 with TRBJ2-3, with TRBD2 matching over 9 bases. The ends lost 5 bases at V and 14 bases at J; junction bases unmatched: 14. The CDR3 has 14 amino acids. Per the germline V gene, CDR1 is PRHDT and CDR2 is FYEKMQ (reference sequence). The chain's CDR3 is CASSLGLAGELLYF. In DNA form, the CDR3 reads TGTGCCAGCAGCCTGGGTTTAGCGGGAGAGTTATTGTATTTT.

J is TRBJ2-1 and V is TRBV6-4; TRBD2 aligns across 8 bases. There are 12 residues in the CDR3. CDR1 is MRHNA and CDR2 is SNTAGT in the germline V gene. V lost 4 bases, J lost 9 bases, and 2 bases stayed unmatched. This chain's CDR3 is CASSASGSEQFF. CDR3 coding DNA: TGTGCCAGCAGTGCCAGCGGGAGTGAGCAGTTCTTC.

J is TRBJ2-7 and V is TRBV30; the D gene is possibly TRBD2 (6 bases). Trimming shortened V by 1 base and J by 7 bases, and 17 bases separated the two germline ends. This CDR3 has 14 residues. The germline gives CDR1 GTSNPN, CDR2 SVGIG (reference sequence). This CDR3 is CAWSGGTAPGEQYF. CDR3 DNA sequence: TGTGCCTGGAGTGGGGGGACTGCCCCTGGAGAGCAGTACTTC.

This chain uses TRBV9 with TRBJ1-1; 7 bases agree with TRBD1. The CDR3 consists of 12 residues. J was trimmed by 10 bases and V by 0 bases; bases with no gene match: 3. Germline CDR1 and CDR2: SGDLS and YYNGEE. The CDR3 protein is CASSVDRGVAFF. The CDR3 DNA follows: TGTGCCAGCAGCGTAGACAGGGGAGTAGCTTTCTTT.

The chain has TRBV28 and TRBJ2-7; 8 bases agree with TRBD1. CDR3 length equals 14 residues. Germline trimming cut 6 bases from V and 5 bases from J; bases unmatched to any gene: 9. CDR1 and CDR2 from the germline V gene are MDHEN and SYDVKM. The CDR3 reads CASSPGAGGHEQYF. The DNA of the CDR3 is TGTGCCAGCAGCCCGGGGGCAGGGGGCCACGAGCAGTACTTC.

This chain connects TRBV9 to TRBJ2-1; 11 positions match TRBD2. The length of the CDR3 is 16 residues. V was clipped by 0 bases and J by 3 bases; unmatched bases: 2. CDR1 and CDR2 (germline): SGDLS, YYNGEE. The chain's CDR3 is CASSVDLAGGYNEQFF. As DNA, the CDR3 is TGTGCCAGCAGCGTAGACCTAGCGGGAGGCTACAATGAGCAGTTCTTC.

The chain is built from TRBV25-1 and TRBJ1-3, with 7 bases fitting TRBD1. Unmatched junction bases numbered 7, after V lost 5 bases and J lost 3 bases. Germline assignment: CDR1 MGHDK and CDR2 SYGVNS. The CDR3 loop spans 15 amino acids. The chain's CDR3 is CASSRDRDSGNTIYF. The CDR3 DNA reads as TGTGCCAGCAGTCGAGACCGGGACAGTGGAAACACCATATATTTT.

V gene TRBV4-1 combines with J gene TRBJ1-5, with D perhaps TRBD1 (6 bases). This CDR3 comprises 14 residues. V lost 1 base, J lost 6 bases, and 10 bases lay in between. The germline gives CDR1 MGHRA, CDR2 YSYEKL. CDR3 protein: CASSQGQGGQPQHF. As DNA, the CDR3 is TGCGCCAGCAGCCAAGGTCAAGGGGGTCAGCCCCAGCATTTT.

The gene calls are TRBV30 and TRBJ1-5; 8 bases agree with TRBD1. This CDR3 has 17 amino acids. The V gene's germline CDR1 is GTSNPN and CDR2 SVGIG (reference sequence). V lost 3 bases and J lost 1; bases outside the gene matches: 11. CDR3: CAWSLGQGIGSNQPQHF. In DNA form, the CDR3 reads TGTGCCTGGAGCCTCGGACAGGGTATCGGCAGCAATCAGCCCCAGCATTTT.

The chain is built from TRBV4-1 and TRBJ2-7, with 7 bases fitting TRBD2. The CDR3 is made up of 17 amino acids. Per the germline V gene, CDR1 is MGHRA and CDR2 is YSYEKL. Trimming took 0 bases from V and 3 from J; bases not matched to a gene: 11. CDR3 sequence reads: CASSQDRGEGKGYEQYF. The CDR3, as DNA: TGCGCCAGCAGCCAAGATAGAGGGGAGGGGAAGGGCTACGAGCAGTACTTC.

The V call is TRBV7-7, the J call TRBJ2-5; TRBD1 matches at 8 bases. The V gene's germline CDR1 is SSHAT and CDR2 FNYEAQ (reference sequence). V lost 5 bases, J lost 6 bases, and 5 bases stayed unmatched. The length of the CDR3 is 13 residues. CDR3 nucleotides: TGTGCCAGCAGCCCAGGACAGGGAAAGACCCAGTACTTC. It yields the protein CASSPGQGKTQYF. Using reference TRBV7-7 and TRBJ2-5 for the parts outside the CDR3, the full variable domain is GAGVSQSPRYKVTKRGQDVTLRCDPISSHATLYWYQQALGQGPEFLTYFNYEAQPDKSGLPSDRFSAERPEGSISTLTIQRTEQRDSAMYRCASSPGQGKTQYFGPGTRLLVL.

The chain employs TRBV5-1 and TRBJ1-2; possibly TRBD1 for D (5 bases). V was clipped by 4 bases and J by 5 bases, with 15 bases between them. CDR1 is SGHRS, CDR2 YFSETQ, per germline. The CDR3 has 14 amino acids. The CDR3 nucleotides are TGCGCCAGCAGCGGCCAGGGCAGTGGGTATGGCTACACCTTC. Amino acids: CASSGQGSGYGYTF.

The genes are TRBV7-7 and TRBJ2-7; 7 bases agree with TRBD2. Trimming at V came to 3 bases and at J to 4 bases, leaving 3 bases not matched to a gene. Germline CDR1 reads SSHAT; CDR2 reads FNYEAQ (reference sequence). The CDR3 has 13 residues. The CDR3 DNA reads TGTGCCAGCAGCTTGGGACTACAATACGAGCAGTACTTC. Amino acid sequence: CASSLGLQYEQYF.

This chain uses TRBV7-2 with TRBJ1-2; a possible D gene is TRBD1 (6 bases). From germline, CDR1 is SGHTA and CDR2 FQGNSA. V shed 1 base and J shed 6 bases, with 18 bases lying between them. The CDR3 has 16 amino acids. CDR3 sequence reads: CASSLGPGARIDGYTF. CDR3 nucleotide sequence: TGTGCCAGCAGCTTAGGCCCAGGGGCGCGGATCGATGGCTACACCTTC.

V is TRBV12-5 and J is TRBJ1-1; D may be TRBD1 (5 bases). This CDR3 contains 18 residues. The V gene's germline CDR1 is LGHNT and CDR2 FRNRAP. With 2 bases removed from V and 5 bases from J, the gap between germline ends came to 24 bases. CDR3: CASGLPPPRPGGETEAFF. CDR3 DNA sequence: TGTGCTAGTGGTTTGCCACCTCCGCGTCCCGGGGGGGAAACTGAAGCTTTCTTT.